Listed here is a single T cell receptor beta chain. Primed by a sample-barcoded 5' primer and a J-beta primer mix, a second PCR proceeded for 7 to 11 cycles. Every cDNA molecule bore a tag from a template-switch adaptor containing 12 random nucleotides. TCRdb recomputed calls from the 5' RACE reads with MiXCR, one row per CDR3 protein. The repertoire consists of 1,300,000 or so distinct CDR3 sequences, with approximately 59% occurring once and the leading ten covering over 5%. Each individual donor underwent a draw of 8 to 10 milliliters of peripheral blood. No fewer than 5.5 micrograms of total RNA were isolated from every sample. The record originates from a study of blood T cells in healthy people across ages. Trimming cost V 2 bases and J 0 bases; bases outside gene matches: 11. This CDR3 has 17 amino acids. CDR1 is SQVTM, CDR2 ANQGSEA, per germline.

The J gene is TRBJ2-5, the V gene TRBV29-1; 8 bases line up with TRBD1. The sequencing sample was made of blood. The clonotype comes from a man aged 18 to 30 in good health. The CDR3 nucleotides are TGCAGCGTTGAATCCGTCTTACAGGGGGTTTACCAAGAGACCCAGTACTTC. Protein sequence: CSVESVLQGVYQETQYF.